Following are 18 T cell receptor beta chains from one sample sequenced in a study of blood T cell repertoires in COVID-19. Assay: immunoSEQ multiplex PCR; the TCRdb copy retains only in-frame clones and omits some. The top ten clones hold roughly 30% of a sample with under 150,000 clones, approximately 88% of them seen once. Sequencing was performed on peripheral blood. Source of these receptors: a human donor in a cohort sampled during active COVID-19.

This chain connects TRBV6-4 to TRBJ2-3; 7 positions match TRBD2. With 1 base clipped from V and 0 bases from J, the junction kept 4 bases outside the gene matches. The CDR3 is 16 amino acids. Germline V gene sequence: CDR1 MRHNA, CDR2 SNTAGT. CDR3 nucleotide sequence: TGTGCCAGCAGTGACTGGGCTAGCGGCAGCACAGATACGCAGTATTTT. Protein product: CASSDWASGSTDTQYF.

Here the CDR3 reads CASSPTGLAGTNTGELFF. The DNA for the CDR3 is TGTGCCAGCAGCCCGACGGGACTAGCGGGGACGAACACCGGGGAGCTGTTTTTT. The chain couples TRBV3-1 (or the pseudogene TRBV3-2) to TRBJ2-2; 13 nucleotides match TRBD2. The CDR3 totals 18 residues. The V and J ends lost 4 bases and 0 bases, in that order; junction bases with no gene match: 5. Germline V gene sequence: CDR1 LGHDT, CDR2 YNNKEL (reference sequence).

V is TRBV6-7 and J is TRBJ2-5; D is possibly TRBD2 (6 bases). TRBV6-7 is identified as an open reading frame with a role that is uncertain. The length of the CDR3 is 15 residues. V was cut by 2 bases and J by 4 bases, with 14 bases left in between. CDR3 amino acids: CASSYMRGGRETQYF. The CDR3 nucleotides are TGTGCCAGCAGTTACATGCGTGGGGGGAGAGAGACCCAGTACTTC.

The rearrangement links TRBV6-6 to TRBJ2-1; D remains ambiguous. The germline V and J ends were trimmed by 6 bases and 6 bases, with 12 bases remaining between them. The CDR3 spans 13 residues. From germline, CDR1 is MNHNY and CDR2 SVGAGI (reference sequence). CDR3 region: CASSRIASNEQFF. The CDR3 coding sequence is TGTGCCAGCAGCCGTATAGCATCCAATGAGCAGTTCTTC.

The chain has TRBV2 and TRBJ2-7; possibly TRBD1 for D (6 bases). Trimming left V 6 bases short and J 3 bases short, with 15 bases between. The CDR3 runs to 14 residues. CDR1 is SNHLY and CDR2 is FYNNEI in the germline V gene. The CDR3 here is CASRGLTGGYEQYF. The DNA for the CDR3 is TGTGCCAGCAGGGGCTTGACAGGAGGCTACGAGCAGTACTTC.

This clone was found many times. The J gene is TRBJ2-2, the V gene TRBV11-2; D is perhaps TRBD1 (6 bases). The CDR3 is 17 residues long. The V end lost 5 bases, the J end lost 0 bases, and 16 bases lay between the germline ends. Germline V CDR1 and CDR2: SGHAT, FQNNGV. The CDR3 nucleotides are TGTGCCAGCAGCCCCACTTTAGGGGGAGCGAACACCGGGGAGCTGTTTTTT. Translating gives CASSPTLGGANTGELFF.

CDR3 protein: CASRRDSWGVRNEQYF. In nucleotides, the CDR3 is TGTGCCAGCAGGCGGGACAGCTGGGGGGTGCGTAATGAGCAGTACTTC. The chain links TRBV2 to TRBJ2-7; TRBD1 is a possible D gene (7 bases). Germline CDR1 is SNHLY and CDR2 is FYNNEI. V lost 6 bases, J lost 7 bases, and 25 bases lay in between. This CDR3 has 16 amino acids.

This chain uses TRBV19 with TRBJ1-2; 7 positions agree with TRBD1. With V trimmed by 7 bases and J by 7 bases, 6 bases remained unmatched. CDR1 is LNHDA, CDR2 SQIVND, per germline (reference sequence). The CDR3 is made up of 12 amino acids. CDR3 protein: CASTRQGSGYTF. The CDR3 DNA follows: TGTGCCAGTACCCGACAGGGAAGTGGCTACACCTTC.

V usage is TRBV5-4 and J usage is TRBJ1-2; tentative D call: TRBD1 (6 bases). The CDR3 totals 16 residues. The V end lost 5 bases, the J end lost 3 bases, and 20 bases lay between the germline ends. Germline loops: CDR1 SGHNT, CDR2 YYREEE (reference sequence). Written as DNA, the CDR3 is TGTGCCAGCAGACAGGGTTACTCGGTGGACTACTATGGCTACACCTTC. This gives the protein CASRQGYSVDYYGYTF.

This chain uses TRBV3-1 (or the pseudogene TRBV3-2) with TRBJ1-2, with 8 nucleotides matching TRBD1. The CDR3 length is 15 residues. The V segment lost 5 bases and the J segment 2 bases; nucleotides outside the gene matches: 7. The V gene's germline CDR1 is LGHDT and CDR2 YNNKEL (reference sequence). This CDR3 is CASSYRDRTNYGYTF. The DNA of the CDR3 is TGTGCCAGCAGCTACCGGGACAGGACCAACTATGGCTACACCTTC.

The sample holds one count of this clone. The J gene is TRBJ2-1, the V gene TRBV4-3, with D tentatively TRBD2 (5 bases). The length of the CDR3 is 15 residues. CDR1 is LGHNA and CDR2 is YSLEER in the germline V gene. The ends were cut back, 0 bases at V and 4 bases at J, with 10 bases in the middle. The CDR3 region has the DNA TGCGCCAGCAGCCAAGATTGGCGGACTTACAATGAGCAGTTCTTC. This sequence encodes CASSQDWRTYNEQFF.

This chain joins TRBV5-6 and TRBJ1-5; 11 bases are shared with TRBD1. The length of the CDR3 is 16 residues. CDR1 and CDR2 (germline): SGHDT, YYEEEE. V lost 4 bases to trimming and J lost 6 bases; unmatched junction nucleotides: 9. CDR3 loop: CASSSSPGTGGQPQHF. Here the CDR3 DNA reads TGTGCCAGCAGCAGTTCCCCCGGGACAGGGGGTCAGCCCCAGCATTTT. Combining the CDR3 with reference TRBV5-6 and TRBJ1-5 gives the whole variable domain DAGVTQSPTHLIKTRGQQVTLRCSPKSGHDTVSWYQQALGQGPQFIFQYYEEEERQRGNFPDRFSGHQFPNYSSELNVNALLLGDSALYLCASSSSPGTGGQPQHFGDGTRLSIL.

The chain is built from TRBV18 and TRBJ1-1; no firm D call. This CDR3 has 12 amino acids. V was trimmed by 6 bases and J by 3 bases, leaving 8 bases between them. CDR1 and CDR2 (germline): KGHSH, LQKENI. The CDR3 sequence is CASSRTDTEAFF. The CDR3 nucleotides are TGTGCCAGCTCGAGAACAGACACTGAAGCTTTCTTT.

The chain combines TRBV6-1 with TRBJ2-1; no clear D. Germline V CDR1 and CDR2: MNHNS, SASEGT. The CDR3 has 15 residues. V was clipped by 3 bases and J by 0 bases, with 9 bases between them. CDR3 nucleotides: TGTGCCAGCAGTGAGGTACAGACCTCCTACAATGAGCAGTTCTTC. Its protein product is CASSEVQTSYNEQFF.

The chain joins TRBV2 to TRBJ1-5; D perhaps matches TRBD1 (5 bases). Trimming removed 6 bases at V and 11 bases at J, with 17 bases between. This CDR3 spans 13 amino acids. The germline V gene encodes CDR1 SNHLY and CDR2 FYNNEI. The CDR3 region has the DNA TGTGCCAGCAGCCGGGACTCCCCCGCTACCCAGCATTTT. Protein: CASSRDSPATQHF.

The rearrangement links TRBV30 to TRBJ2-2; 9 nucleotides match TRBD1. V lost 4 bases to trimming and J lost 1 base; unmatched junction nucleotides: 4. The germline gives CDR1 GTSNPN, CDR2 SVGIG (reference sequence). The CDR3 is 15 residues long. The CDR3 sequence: CAWNRGQGNTGELFF. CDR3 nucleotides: TGTGCCTGGAACAGGGGACAGGGGAACACCGGGGAGCTGTTTTTT.

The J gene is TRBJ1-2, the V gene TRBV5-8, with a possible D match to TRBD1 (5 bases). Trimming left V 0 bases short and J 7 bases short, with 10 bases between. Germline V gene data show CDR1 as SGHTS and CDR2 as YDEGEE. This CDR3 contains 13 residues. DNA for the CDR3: TGTGCCAGCAGCTTGGTGCGGGGGGGTGGCTACACCTTC. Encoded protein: CASSLVRGGGYTF. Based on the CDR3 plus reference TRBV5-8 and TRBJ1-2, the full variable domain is EAGVTQSPTHLIKTRGQQATLRCSPISGHTSVYWYQQALGLGLQFLLWYDEGEERNRGNFPPRFSGRQFPNYSSELNVNALELEDSALYLCASSLVRGGGYTFGSGTRLTVV.

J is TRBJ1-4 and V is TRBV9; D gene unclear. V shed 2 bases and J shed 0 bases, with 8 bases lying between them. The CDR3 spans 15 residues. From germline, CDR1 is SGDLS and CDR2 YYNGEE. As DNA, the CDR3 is TGTGCCAGCAGCGTCACACCAACAACTAATGAAAAACTGTTTTTT. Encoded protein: CASSVTPTTNEKLFF. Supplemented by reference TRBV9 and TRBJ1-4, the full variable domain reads DSGVTQTPKHLITATGQRVTLRCSPRSGDLSVYWYQQSLDQGLQFLIQYYNGEERAKGNILERFSAQQFPDLHSELNLSSLELGDSALYFCASSVTPTTNEKLFFGSGTQLSVL.